Listed below are T cell receptor beta chains from one sample, sequenced in a study of identical twins. One entry per CDR3 protein results from TCRdb running MiXCR on the 5' RACE reads. The sample shows 1.5 million to 2 million distinct CDR3 sequences, under 35% of them seen only once. Sample: cord blood. The receptors were gathered from a newborn girl in good health. Both conserved end residues are part of each CDR3. Each record gives: D gene, V gene, clone size, J gene, CDR3 DNA, CDR3 protein. The D gene is left open where the match is weak. Some rows mark clone size as missing; the rest say once, few, many or name a class of expanded clone.

NA,TRBV12-3/TRBV12-4,NA,TRBJ1-2,TGTGCCAGCAACACTAAGAGGGATCCCCTAAAGTATGGCTACACCTTC,CASNTKRDPLKYGYTF
NA,TRBV12-3/TRBV12-4,few,TRBJ2-3,TGTGCCAGCAGTTTTAGGGGAGGCCCTCAGTATTTT,CASSFRGGPQYF
NA,TRBV7-9,NA,TRBJ1-2,TGTGCCAGCAGCTTAGACCTCACCCATCCTAACTATGGCTACACCTTC,CASSLDLTHPNYGYTF
TRBD1,TRBV14,NA,TRBJ1-6,TGTGCCAGCAGCCAAGAAGGGGTGGCCAGGGGGAAATCACCCCTCCACTTT,CASSQEGVARGKSPLHF
NA,TRBV27,NA,TRBJ1-5,TGTGCCAGCAGTCCCCGGGGGGCAGGGAGTAATCAGCCCCAGCATTTT,CASSPRGAGSNQPQHF
NA,TRBV4-1,many,TRBJ2-1,TGCGCCAGCAGCCAAGATCACGGGGTTTACAATGAGCAGTTCTTC,CASSQDHGVYNEQFF
NA,TRBV12-3/TRBV12-4,NA,TRBJ1-1,TGTGCCAGCAGTTTTCTACTTGTGAACACTGAAGCTTTCTTT,CASSFLLVNTEAFF
TRBD1,TRBV6-6,NA,TRBJ1-6,TGTGCCAGCAGTTACTCCCCCACAGGGGACCTTAATTCACCCCTCCACTTT,CASSYSPTGDLNSPLHF
NA,TRBV11-2,NA,TRBJ2-3,TGTGCCAGCAGCTTAGGGAGGCTAGCCGCAGATACGCAGTATTTT,CASSLGRLAADTQYF
TRBD1,TRBV9,NA,TRBJ2-1,TGTGCCAGCAGCCCCAAAGGACAGGGCATATACAATGAGCAGTTCTTC,CASSPKGQGIYNEQFF
TRBD1,TRBV15,NA,TRBJ1-1,TGTGCCACCAGCAGGGCACAGGGGAGGAGCACTGAAGCTTTCTTT,CATSRAQGRSTEAFF
NA,TRBV5-1,NA,TRBJ2-7,TGCGCCAGCAGCTCTGCAACCTCCTACAATGAGCAGTACTTC,CASSSATSYNEQYF
TRBD2,TRBV2,many,TRBJ2-7,TGTGCCAGCAGCGAGACTAGCGGGGACTCCTACGAGCAGTACTTC,CASSETSGDSYEQYF
TRBD2,TRBV20-1,NA,TRBJ2-1,TGCAGTGCTAGGGGGAGCGGGAGGGCCTACAATGAGCAGTTCTTC,CSARGSGRAYNEQFF
TRBD2,TRBV20-1,NA,TRBJ2-3,TGCAGTGCTAAAATAGCGGGAGGGAGCACAGATACGCAGTATTTT,CSAKIAGGSTDTQYF
TRBD2,TRBV5-1,few,TRBJ2-7,TGCGCCAGCAGCTTCGGAGCGGGAGAGAGCGAGCAGTACTTC,CASSFGAGESEQYF
TRBD2,TRBV27,few,TRBJ2-4,TGTGCCAGCAGTTTATCCGGACTAGCGGGGGTCAAAAACATTCAGTACTTC,CASSLSGLAGVKNIQYF
NA,TRBV6-5,NA,TRBJ2-2,TGTGCCAGCAGTTATTTAGTGCGTCTCGGGACTGAGAACACCGGGGAGCTGTTTTTT,CASSYLVRLGTENTGELFF
NA,TRBV12-3/TRBV12-4,NA,TRBJ2-2,TGTGCCAGCAGTTTAGCGCTTGGGGGAAGCACCGGGGAGCTGTTTTTT,CASSLALGGSTGELFF
NA,TRBV7-8,once,TRBJ2-5,TGTGCCAGCAGCTTGTCTTCGACGGACCAAGAGACCCAGTACTTC,CASSLSSTDQETQYF
TRBD1,TRBV29-1,NA,TRBJ1-1,TGCAGCGTTGTCCCCGGGACAGGGGCAACTGAAGCTTTCTTT,CSVVPGTGATEAFF
TRBD1,TRBV5-6,NA,TRBJ1-5,TGTGCCAGCAGCTTGGGGGTCAGGGGGCAAGGCAATCAGCCCCAGCATTTT,CASSLGVRGQGNQPQHF
NA,TRBV3-1,few,TRBJ1-2,TGTGCCAGCAGCCAAGGGGGGGGCAGTTGGCATGGCTACACCTTC,CASSQGGGSWHGYTF
TRBD1,TRBV19,NA,TRBJ1-2,TGTGCCAGTAGTATAGACGACAGGGACTATGGCTACACCTTC,CASSIDDRDYGYTF
NA,TRBV11-2,NA,TRBJ1-4,TGTGCCAGCAGCGCCATCATCCAGGGAAGGGATGAAAAACTGTTTTTT,CASSAIIQGRDEKLFF
TRBD2,TRBV2,NA,TRBJ2-7,TGTGCCAGCAGTGAGTTTAGCGGGAGGGTCTACGAGCAGTACTTC,CASSEFSGRVYEQYF
NA,TRBV6-4,NA,TRBJ2-7,TGTGCCAGCAGTGACCCGAGGGCAGTTACATACTACGAGCAGTACTTC,CASSDPRAVTYYEQYF
TRBD2,TRBV5-6,NA,TRBJ2-1,TGTGCCAGCACGGGGGTGGGGACTAGGGACAATGAGCAGTTCTTC,CASTGVGTRDNEQFF
NA,TRBV6-1,NA,TRBJ2-7,TGTGCCAGCAGTCCCGGGAACTACTACGAGCAGTACTTC,CASSPGNYYEQYF
TRBD2,TRBV11-2,NA,TRBJ2-1,TGTGCCAGCAGCTTAGGGGGACTAGTGACGAATGAGCAGTTCTTC,CASSLGGLVTNEQFF
TRBD2,TRBV5-1,NA,TRBJ2-7,TGCGCCAGCAGGTCACTAGCGGGAGGGGTAGCCTACGAGCAGTACTTC,CASRSLAGGVAYEQYF
NA,TRBV5-1,few,TRBJ1-2,TGCGCCAGCAGCCCTTTGGGCATCAGCTATGGCTACACCTTC,CASSPLGISYGYTF
NA,TRBV18,NA,TRBJ2-7,TGTGCCAGCTCACCTTCGGCAGGGTTGTTCTACGAGCAGTACTTC,CASSPSAGLFYEQYF
TRBD2,TRBV5-1,NA,TRBJ2-7,TGCGCCAGCAGCTCTAATAGCGGGGGGGCCTACGAGCAGTACTTC,CASSSNSGGAYEQYF
NA,TRBV20-1,NA,TRBJ2-7,TGCAGTGCTAGAGATCCCCCCCGGCCCCTGGGTGAGCAGTACTTC,CSARDPPRPLGEQYF
NA,TRBV11-2,NA,TRBJ2-2,TGTGCCAGCAGCCACAGGTTCACCGGGGAGCTGTTTTTT,CASSHRFTGELFF
TRBD1,TRBV2,NA,TRBJ2-1,TGTGCCAGCAGTGGTCAGACAGGGATACAAACCGATGAGCAGTTCTTC,CASSGQTGIQTDEQFF
NA,TRBV4-1,NA,TRBJ1-6,TGCGCCAGCAGCCAAGTTGGGCTAAATAATTCACCCCTCCACTTT,CASSQVGLNNSPLHF
NA,TRBV28,NA,TRBJ1-1,TGTGCCAGCAGTAGAGGAGACAGAACTGAAGCTTTCTTT,CASSRGDRTEAFF
TRBD2,TRBV12-3/TRBV12-4,many,TRBJ2-5,TGTGCCAGCAGTTTCCGACTAGCGCACCAAGAGACCCAGTACTTC,CASSFRLAHQETQYF
NA,TRBV7-9,few,TRBJ1-6,TGTGCCAGTGTCGAAGGCAGCCACTCCTATAATTCACCCCTCCACTTT,CASVEGSHSYNSPLHF
NA,TRBV4-1,few,TRBJ2-1,TGCGCCAGCAGCCAAGTGACAAGGAGTAACAATGAGCAGTTCTTC,CASSQVTRSNNEQFF
NA,TRBV21-1,NA,TRBJ2-7,TGTGCCAGCAGCAACGGGACAGGGTGGCCCAACTACGAGCAGTACTTC,CASSNGTGWPNYEQYF
NA,TRBV7-6,NA,TRBJ1-1,TGTGCCAGCAGCCGCCGGGTCGCTAACATGAACACTGAAGCTTTCTTT,CASSRRVANMNTEAFF
TRBD1,TRBV27,few,TRBJ2-7,TGTGCCAGCAGTTCGGTGGGACAGAGCCCCTACGAGCAGTACTTC,CASSSVGQSPYEQYF
TRBD1,TRBV27,few,TRBJ1-2,TGTGCCAGCAGTTCTACACTGGACAGGAGCTATGGCTACACCTTC,CASSSTLDRSYGYTF
NA,TRBV9,NA,TRBJ2-3,TGTGCCAGCAGCCCCCCGCGGAGCACAGATACGCAGTATTTT,CASSPPRSTDTQYF
NA,TRBV4-1,NA,TRBJ1-5,TGCGCCAGCAGCCAAGCAGGGGTTGATCAGCCCCAGCATTTT,CASSQAGVDQPQHF
NA,TRBV7-2,NA,TRBJ1-4,TGTGCCAGCAGCCCGGCAGACGAAAAACTGTTTTTT,CASSPADEKLFF
NA,TRBV3-1,NA,TRBJ1-6,TGTGCCAGCAGCCAAGATGGGTCGTCACCCCTCCACTTT,CASSQDGSSPLHF
TRBD1,TRBV5-1,many,TRBJ1-2,TGCGCCAGCAGCTGGGACAGGCCTAACTATGGCTACACCTTC,CASSWDRPNYGYTF